This T cell receptor (beta chain) is from a study of Tregs in tolerant kidney transplant recipients. Study-level points and caveats: The most relevant donor-specific Treg TCRbeta repertoire apparently came from expansion with activated donor B cells. Biological reproducibility was not directly addressed, but technical replication error appeared minimal. Validation in larger populations is needed because few patients were studied.

About this clone itself: The target antigen is unknown.

Sequencing used immunoSEQ multiplex PCR; TCRdb keeps in-frame clones, though not all of them. The sample lists 75,000 to 100,000 clones; 85% to 95% were seen once. CDR1 and CDR2 (germline): MNHEY, SMNVEV (reference sequence). The CDR3 runs 18 residues. The V and J ends lost 4 bases and 6 bases, in that order; junction bases with no gene match: 16. CD4+CD25+CD127- Tregs, CD4+CD25- non-Tregs, CD4 and CD8 cells were sorted. The source is a human donor in good health. The sample comprised CD8+ T cells from blood. The chain links TRBV27 to TRBJ2-3; TRBD1 matches 10 bases. The CDR3, as DNA: TGTGCCAGCAGTTCCCCCGGTGACAGGGGGCACAGTCTGGATACGCAGTATTTT. It translates to CASSSPGDRGHSLDTQYF.